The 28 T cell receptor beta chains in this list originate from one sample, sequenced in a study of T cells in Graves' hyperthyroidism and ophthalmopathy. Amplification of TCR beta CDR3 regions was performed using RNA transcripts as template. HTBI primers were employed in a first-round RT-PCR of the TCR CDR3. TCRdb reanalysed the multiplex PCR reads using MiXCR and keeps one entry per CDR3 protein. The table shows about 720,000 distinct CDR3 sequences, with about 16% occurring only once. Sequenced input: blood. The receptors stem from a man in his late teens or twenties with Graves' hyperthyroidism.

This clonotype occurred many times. The CDR3, as DNA: TGTGCCAGTAGTGGGTGGGAGGGACGCGAGCAGTACTTC. Residues: CASSGWEGREQYF. V is TRBV19 and J is TRBJ2-7; 7 nucleotides align to TRBD2. The trim removed 5 bases at V and 6 bases at J, leaving 7 bases unmatched. The CDR3 spans 13 residues. The V gene's germline CDR1 is LNHDA and CDR2 SQIVND (reference sequence). The entire variable domain, with the rest obtained from reference TRBV19 and TRBJ2-7, is as follows: DGGITQSPKYLFRKEGQNVTLSCEQNLNHDAMYWYRQDPGQGLRLIYYSQIVNDFQKGDIAEGYSVSREKKESFPLTVTSAQKNPTAFYLCASSGWEGREQYFGPGTRLTVT.

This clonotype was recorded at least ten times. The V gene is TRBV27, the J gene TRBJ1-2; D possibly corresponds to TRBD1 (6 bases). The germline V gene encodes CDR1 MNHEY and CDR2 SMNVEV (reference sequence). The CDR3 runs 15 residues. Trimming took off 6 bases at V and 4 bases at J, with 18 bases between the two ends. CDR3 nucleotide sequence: TGTGCCAGCAGACCAACAACAGGGATCCGCTATGGCTACACCTTC. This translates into CASRPTTGIRYGYTF.

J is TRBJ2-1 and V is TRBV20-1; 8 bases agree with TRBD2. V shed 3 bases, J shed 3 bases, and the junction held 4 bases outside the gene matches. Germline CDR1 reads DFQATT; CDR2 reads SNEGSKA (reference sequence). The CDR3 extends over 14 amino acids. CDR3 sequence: CSASWLAGYNEQFF. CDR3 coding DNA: TGCAGTGCTAGTTGGCTAGCGGGCTACAATGAGCAGTTCTTC.

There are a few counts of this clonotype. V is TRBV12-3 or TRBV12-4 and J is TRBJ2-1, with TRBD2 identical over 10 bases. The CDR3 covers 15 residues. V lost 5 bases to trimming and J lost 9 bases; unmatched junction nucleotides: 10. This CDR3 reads CASSPPAGGPREQFF. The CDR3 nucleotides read TGTGCCAGCAGTCCACCAGCGGGAGGGCCCCGTGAGCAGTTCTTC.

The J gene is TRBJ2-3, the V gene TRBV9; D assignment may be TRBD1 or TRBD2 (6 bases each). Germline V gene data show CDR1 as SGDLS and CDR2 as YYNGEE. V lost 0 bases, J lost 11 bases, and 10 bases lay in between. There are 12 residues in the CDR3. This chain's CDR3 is CASSVEGGGQYF. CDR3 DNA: TGTGCCAGCAGCGTAGAGGGGGGAGGGCAGTATTTT.

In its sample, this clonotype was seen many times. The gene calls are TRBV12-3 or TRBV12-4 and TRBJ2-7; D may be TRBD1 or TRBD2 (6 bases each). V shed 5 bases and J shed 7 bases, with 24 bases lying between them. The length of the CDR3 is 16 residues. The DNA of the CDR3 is TGTGCCAGCAGTCTGGAGGGGGGACCGCAACCTCGGGAGCAGTACTTC. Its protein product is CASSLEGGPQPREQYF.

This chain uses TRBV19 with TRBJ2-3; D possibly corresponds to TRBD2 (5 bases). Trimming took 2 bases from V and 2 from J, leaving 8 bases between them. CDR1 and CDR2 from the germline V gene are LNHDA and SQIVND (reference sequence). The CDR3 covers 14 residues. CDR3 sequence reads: CASSISGYTDTQYF. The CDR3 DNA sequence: TGTGCCAGTAGTATAAGCGGATACACAGATACGCAGTATTTT.

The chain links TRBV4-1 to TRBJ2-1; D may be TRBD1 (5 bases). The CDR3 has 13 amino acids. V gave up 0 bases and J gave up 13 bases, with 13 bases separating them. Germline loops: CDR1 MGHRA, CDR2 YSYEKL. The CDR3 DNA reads TGCGCCAGCAGCCAAGATCCCCAGGGAACACAGTTCTTC. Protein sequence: CASSQDPQGTQFF.

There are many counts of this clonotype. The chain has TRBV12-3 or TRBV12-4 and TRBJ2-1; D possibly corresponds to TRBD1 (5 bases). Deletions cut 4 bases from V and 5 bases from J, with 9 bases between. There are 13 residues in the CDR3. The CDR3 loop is CASSWTTNNEQFF. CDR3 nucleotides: TGTGCCAGCAGTTGGACAACCAACAATGAGCAGTTCTTC.

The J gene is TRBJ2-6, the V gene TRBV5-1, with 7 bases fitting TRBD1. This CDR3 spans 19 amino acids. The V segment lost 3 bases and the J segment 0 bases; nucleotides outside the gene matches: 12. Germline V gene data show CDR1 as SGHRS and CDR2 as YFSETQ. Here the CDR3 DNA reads TGCGCCAGCAGCTGGAAACCGGGACAGCGATTCTCTGGGGCCAACGTCCTGACTTTC. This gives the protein CASSWKPGQRFSGANVLTF.

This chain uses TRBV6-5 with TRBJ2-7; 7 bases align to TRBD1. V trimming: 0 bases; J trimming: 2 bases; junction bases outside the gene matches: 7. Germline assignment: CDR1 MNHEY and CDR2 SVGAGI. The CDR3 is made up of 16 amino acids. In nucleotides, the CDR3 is TGTGCCAGCAGTTACTCCACTGCCGGGACAGCCTACGAGCAGTACTTC. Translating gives CASSYSTAGTAYEQYF.

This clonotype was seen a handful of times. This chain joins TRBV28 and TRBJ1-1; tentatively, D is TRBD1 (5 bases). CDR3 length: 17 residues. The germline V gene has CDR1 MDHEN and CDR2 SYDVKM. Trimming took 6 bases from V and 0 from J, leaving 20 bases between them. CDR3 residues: CASRGTGHDPLNTEAFF. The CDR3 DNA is TGTGCCAGCAGAGGAACAGGACACGATCCTTTGAACACTGAAGCTTTCTTT.

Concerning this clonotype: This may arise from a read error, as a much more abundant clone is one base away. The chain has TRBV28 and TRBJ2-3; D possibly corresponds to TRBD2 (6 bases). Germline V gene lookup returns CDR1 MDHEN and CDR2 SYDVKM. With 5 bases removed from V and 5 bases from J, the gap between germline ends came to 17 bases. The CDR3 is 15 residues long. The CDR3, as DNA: TGTGCCAGCAGTCCCCCCGGGAGAAGGAGAGATACGCAGTATTTT. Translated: CASSPPGRRRDTQYF.

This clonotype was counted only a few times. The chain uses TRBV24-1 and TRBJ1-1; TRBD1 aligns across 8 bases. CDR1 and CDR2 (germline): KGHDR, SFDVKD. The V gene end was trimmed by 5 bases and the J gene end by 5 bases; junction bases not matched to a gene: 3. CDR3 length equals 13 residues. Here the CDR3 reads CATSGTGYTEAFF. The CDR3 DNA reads TGTGCCACCAGTGGGACAGGGTATACTGAAGCTTTCTTT.

CDR3 sequence reads: CASSLSLGWAEAFF. In DNA, the CDR3 is TGTGCCAGCAGTTTATCGTTAGGGTGGGCTGAAGCTTTCTTT. The V and J genes are TRBV27 and TRBJ1-1; D is undetermined. The length of the CDR3 is 14 residues. The germline V and J ends were trimmed by 0 bases and 6 bases, with 11 bases remaining between them. Germline V CDR1 and CDR2: MNHEY, SMNVEV (reference sequence).

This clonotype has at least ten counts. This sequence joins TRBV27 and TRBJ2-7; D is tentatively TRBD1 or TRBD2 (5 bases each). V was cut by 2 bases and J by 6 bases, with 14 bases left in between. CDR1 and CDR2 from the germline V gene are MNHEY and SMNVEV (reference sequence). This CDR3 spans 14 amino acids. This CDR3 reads CASSLGASRSEQYF. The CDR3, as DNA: TGTGCCAGCAGTTTAGGGGCTAGCCGAAGCGAGCAGTACTTC.

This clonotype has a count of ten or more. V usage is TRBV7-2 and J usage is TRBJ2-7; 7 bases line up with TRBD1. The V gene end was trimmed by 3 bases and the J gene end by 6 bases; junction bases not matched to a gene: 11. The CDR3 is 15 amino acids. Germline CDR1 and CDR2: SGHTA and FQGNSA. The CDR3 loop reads CASSFSWTGVTEQYF. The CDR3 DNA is TGTGCCAGCAGCTTCTCTTGGACAGGAGTAACCGAGCAGTACTTC. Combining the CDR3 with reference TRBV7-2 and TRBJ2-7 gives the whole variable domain GAGVSQSPSNKVTEKGKDVELRCDPISGHTALYWYRQSLGQGLEFLIYFQGNSAPDKSGLPSDRFSAERTGGSVSTLTIQRTQQEDSAVYLCASSFSWTGVTEQYFGPGTRLTVT.

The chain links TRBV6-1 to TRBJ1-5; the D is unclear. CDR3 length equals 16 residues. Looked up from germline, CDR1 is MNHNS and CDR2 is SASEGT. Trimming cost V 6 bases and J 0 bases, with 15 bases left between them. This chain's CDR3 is CASSYYGVNSNQPQHF. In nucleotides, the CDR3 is TGTGCCAGCAGCTACTACGGGGTTAATAGCAATCAGCCCCAGCATTTT.

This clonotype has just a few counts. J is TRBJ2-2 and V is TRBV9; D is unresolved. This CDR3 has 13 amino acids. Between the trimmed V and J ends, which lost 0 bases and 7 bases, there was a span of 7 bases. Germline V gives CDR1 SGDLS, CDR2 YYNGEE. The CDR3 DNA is TGTGCCAGCAGCGTAGCTCCGAGCGGGGAGCTGTTTTTT. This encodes CASSVAPSGELFF.

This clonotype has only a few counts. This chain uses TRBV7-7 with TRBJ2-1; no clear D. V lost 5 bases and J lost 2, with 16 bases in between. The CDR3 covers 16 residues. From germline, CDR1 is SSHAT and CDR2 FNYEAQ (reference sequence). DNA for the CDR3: TGTGCCAGCAGCCCGACTCCGGAGCTGGCCTACAATGAGCAGTTCTTC. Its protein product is CASSPTPELAYNEQFF. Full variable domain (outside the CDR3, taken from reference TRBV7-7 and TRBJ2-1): GAGVSQSPRYKVTKRGQDVTLRCDPISSHATLYWYQQALGQGPEFLTYFNYEAQPDKSGLPSDRFSAERPEGSISTLTIQRTEQRDSAMYRCASSPTPELAYNEQFFGPGTRLTVL.

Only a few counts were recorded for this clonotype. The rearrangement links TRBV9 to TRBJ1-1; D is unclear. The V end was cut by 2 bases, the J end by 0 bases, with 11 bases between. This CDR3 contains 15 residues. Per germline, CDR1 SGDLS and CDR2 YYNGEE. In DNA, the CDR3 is TGTGCCAGCAGCGTTGAGATGGGGATGAACACTGAAGCTTTCTTT. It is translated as CASSVEMGMNTEAFF.

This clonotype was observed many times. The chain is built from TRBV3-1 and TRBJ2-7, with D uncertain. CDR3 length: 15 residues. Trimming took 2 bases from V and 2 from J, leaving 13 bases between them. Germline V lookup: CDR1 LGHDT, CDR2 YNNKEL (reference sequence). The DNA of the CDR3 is TGTGCCAGCAGCCAACGCTGGGCTTCCACCTACGAGCAGTACTTC. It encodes CASSQRWASTYEQYF.

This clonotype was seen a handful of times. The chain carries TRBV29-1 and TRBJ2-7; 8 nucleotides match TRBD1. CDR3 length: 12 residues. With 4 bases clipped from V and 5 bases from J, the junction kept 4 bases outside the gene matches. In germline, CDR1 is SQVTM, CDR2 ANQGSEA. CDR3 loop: CSVGQGANEQYF. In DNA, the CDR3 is TGCAGCGTTGGCCAGGGGGCTAACGAGCAGTACTTC.

The CDR3 region has the DNA TGCGCCAGCAGCCAAGAAGGCGGGGCCACTGAAGCTTTCTTT. Its protein is CASSQEGGATEAFF. This rearrangement joins TRBV4-3 to TRBJ1-1, with a tentative D call TRBD1 (5 bases). CDR1 and CDR2 from the germline V gene are LGHNA and YSLEER. Trimming stripped 0 bases from V and 4 bases from J, with 9 bases between. The CDR3 is made up of 14 amino acids.

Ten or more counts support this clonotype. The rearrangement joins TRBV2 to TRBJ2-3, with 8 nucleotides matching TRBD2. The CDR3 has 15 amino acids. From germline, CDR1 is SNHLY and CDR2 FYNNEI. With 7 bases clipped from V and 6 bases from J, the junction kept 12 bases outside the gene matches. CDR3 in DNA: TGTGCCAGCACCCTAGCGGCACTAGCGGCCGATACGCAGTATTTT. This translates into CASTLAALAADTQYF.

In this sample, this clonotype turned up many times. The CDR3 DNA reads TGTGCCAGCAGTTTTTGGGCTGAAGCTTTCTTT. Encoded protein: CASSFWAEAFF. The chain recombines TRBV28 with TRBJ1-1, with D uncertain. CDR1 is MDHEN and CDR2 is SYDVKM in the germline V gene. V was clipped by 3 bases and J by 6 bases, with 5 bases between them. The CDR3 totals 11 residues.

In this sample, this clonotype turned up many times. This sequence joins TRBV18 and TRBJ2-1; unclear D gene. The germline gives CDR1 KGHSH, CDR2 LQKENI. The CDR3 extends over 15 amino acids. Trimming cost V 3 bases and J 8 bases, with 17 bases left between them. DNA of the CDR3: TGTGCCAGCTCACCCTCCGGTTTCCCCTCGGATGAGCAGTTCTTC. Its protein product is CASSPSGFPSDEQFF.

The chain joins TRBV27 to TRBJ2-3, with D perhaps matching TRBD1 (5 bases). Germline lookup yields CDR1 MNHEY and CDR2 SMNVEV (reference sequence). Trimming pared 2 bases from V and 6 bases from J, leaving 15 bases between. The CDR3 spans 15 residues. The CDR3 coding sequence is TGTGCCAGCAGTTTAGGGCAGGGCAGGTTTGATACGCAGTATTTT. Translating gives CASSLGQGRFDTQYF.